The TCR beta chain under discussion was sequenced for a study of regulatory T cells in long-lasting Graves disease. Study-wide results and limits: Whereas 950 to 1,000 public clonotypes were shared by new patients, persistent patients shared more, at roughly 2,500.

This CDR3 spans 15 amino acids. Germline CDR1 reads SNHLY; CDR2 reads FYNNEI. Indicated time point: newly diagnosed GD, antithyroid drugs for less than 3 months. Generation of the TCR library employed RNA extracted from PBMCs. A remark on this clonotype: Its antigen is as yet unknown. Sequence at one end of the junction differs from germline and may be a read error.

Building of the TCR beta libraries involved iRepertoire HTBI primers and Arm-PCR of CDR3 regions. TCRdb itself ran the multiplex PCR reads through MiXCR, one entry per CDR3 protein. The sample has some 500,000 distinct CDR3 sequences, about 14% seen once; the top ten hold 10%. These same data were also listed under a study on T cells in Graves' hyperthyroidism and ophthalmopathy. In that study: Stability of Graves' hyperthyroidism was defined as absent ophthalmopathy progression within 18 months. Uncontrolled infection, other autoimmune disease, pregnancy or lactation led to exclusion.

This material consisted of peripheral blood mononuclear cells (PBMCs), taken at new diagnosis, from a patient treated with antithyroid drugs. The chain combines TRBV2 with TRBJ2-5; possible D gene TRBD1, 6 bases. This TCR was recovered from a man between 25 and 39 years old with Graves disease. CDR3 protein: CASSQEDRRGETQYF. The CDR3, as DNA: TGCGCCAGCAGCCAAGAGGACAGAAGGGGAGAGACCCAGTACTTC.